The 6 T cell receptor beta chains given below trace back to one sample, sequenced in a study of PD-1 blockade in classical Hodgkin lymphoma. This sample's time point: newly diagnosed, previously untreated cHL patient sample. Libraries were prepared by immunoSEQ multiplex PCR; TCRdb keeps only in-frame clonotypes and omits some of them. The repertoire holds thousands of clones, with more than 60% as singletons. Input material: peripheral blood mononuclear cells (PBMCs). These receptors were collected from a human donor with classical Hodgkin lymphoma.

This sequence joins TRBV2 and TRBJ2-7, with D possibly matching TRBD2 (6 bases). The germline gives CDR1 SNHLY, CDR2 FYNNEI. The CDR3 spans 15 residues. V was trimmed by 4 bases and J by 3 bases, leaving 16 bases between them. CDR3 sequence reads: CASSAETSSSYEQYF. The CDR3 DNA follows: TGTGCCAGCAGTGCTGAGACTAGTTCTAGCTACGAGCAGTACTTC.

J is TRBJ2-2 and V is TRBV27; D not certain. Germline V lookup: CDR1 MNHEY, CDR2 SMNVEV (reference sequence). Trimming took off 2 bases at V and 5 bases at J, with 9 bases between the two ends. The CDR3 covers 14 residues. The CDR3: CASSLRRVTGELFF. CDR3 nucleotides: TGTGCCAGCAGTTTACGCAGAGTTACCGGGGAGCTGTTTTTT.

CDR3 bases: TGTGCCAGCAGCATTGGAGGGACTGGCTCCTACGAGCAGTACTTC. Encoded protein: CASSIGGTGSYEQYF. The rearrangement joins TRBV4-2 to TRBJ2-7; maybe TRBD2 (6 bases). V was clipped by 5 bases and J by 0 bases, with 14 bases between them. CDR1 is LGHNA, CDR2 YNFKEQ, per germline. The CDR3 runs 15 residues.

The chain couples TRBV6-1 to TRBJ2-3; 12 bases line up with TRBD2. With V trimmed by 5 bases and J by 6 bases, 6 bases remained unmatched. Germline V gene lookup returns CDR1 MNHNS and CDR2 SASEGT. This CDR3 contains 15 residues. The CDR3 sequence is CASSLTSGGRDTQYF. The CDR3 DNA is TGTGCCAGCAGTCTTACTAGCGGGGGGCGGGATACGCAGTATTTT.

The chain has TRBV6-1 and TRBJ1-2; TRBD1 matches 12 bases. The CDR3 contains 15 residues. The V and J ends lost 2 bases and 5 bases, in that order; junction bases with no gene match: 3. Germline V lookup: CDR1 MNHNS, CDR2 SASEGT. CDR3 protein: CASSEPGQGAYGYTF. In DNA form, the CDR3 reads TGTGCCAGCAGTGAACCGGGACAGGGGGCTTATGGCTACACCTTC.

CDR3 protein: CASSPSGSGTGAEQYF. CDR3 sequence (DNA): TGTGCCAGCAGCCCCTCAGGGTCGGGGACAGGGGCCGAGCAGTACTTC. The chain carries TRBV13 and TRBJ2-7, with 10 positions matching TRBD1. The V gene end was trimmed by 5 bases and the J gene end by 6 bases; junction bases not matched to a gene: 13. There are 16 residues in the CDR3. Germline V lookup: CDR1 PRHDT, CDR2 FYEKMQ (reference sequence).